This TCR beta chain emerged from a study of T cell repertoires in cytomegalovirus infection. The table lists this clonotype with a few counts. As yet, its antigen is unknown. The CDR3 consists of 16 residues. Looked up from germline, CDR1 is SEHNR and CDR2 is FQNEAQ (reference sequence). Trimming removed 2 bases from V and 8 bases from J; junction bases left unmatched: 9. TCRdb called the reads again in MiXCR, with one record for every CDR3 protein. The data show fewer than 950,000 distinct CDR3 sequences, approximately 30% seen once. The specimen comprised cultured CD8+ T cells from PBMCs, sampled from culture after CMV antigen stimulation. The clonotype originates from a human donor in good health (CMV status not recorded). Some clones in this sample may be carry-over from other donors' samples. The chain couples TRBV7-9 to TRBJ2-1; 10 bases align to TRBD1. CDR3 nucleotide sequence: TGTGCCAGCAGCTTACTCGGACAGGGGGGTGGCGATGAGCAGTTCTTC. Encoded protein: CASSLLGQGGGDEQFF.